These T cell receptor beta chains were read from a single sample in a study of T cell responses to AZD1222 COVID-19 vaccine. Some clones are missing from TCRdb's copy, which holds only in-frame ones; the method was immunoSEQ multiplex PCR. The sample shows over 85,000 clones, about 95% of them seen only once. Source: peripheral blood, taken 28 days after the second AZD1222 dose. The receptor set was obtained from an adult who received the AZD1222 COVID-19 vaccine. Each CDR3 is given with its conserved first and last residue. Fields, in order: D gene, V gene, J gene, CDR3 DNA, CDR3 protein. D genes are given only for firm matches.

>TRBD2|TRBV19|TRBJ2-1
TGTGCCAGTAGTACCTCCCCCCCCTTGGTAGCGGGGTTCTACAATGAGCAGTTCTTC
CASSTSPPLVAGFYNEQFF
>TRBD1|TRBV2|TRBJ1-3
TGTGCCAGGACATCAGGGGGGGGTGGAAACACCATATATTTT
CARTSGGGGNTIYF
>.|TRBV19|TRBJ1-1
TGTGCCAGTAGTATAGGACAGACTGAAGCTTTCTTT
CASSIGQTEAFF
>TRBD2|TRBV27|TRBJ2-1
TGTGCCAGCAGTCTAATTTCCGGGACTAGCTTCACTGAGCAGTTCTTC
CASSLISGTSFTEQFF
>TRBD1|TRBV2|TRBJ1-6
TGTGCCCGCGGACAGGGGGTCGATTCACCCCTCCACTTT
CARGQGVDSPLHF
>.|TRBV11-2|TRBJ2-7
TGTGCCAGCAGCTATAGCCCCGTAGGGTACGAGCAGTACTTC
CASSYSPVGYEQYF
>.|TRBV10-2|TRBJ2-7
TGCGCCCGCAGACCACCGGGCCGCGTTACCTACGAGCAGTACTTC
CARRPPGRVTYEQYF
>TRBD1|TRBV29-1|TRBJ1-2
TGCAGCGTCTACCGGACAGGGAGGATCTATGGCTACACCTTC
CSVYRTGRIYGYTF
>TRBD1|TRBV15|TRBJ2-1
TGTGCCACCAGCAGAGTCGAAAGGGGGCGTGAGCAGTTCTTC
CATSRVERGREQFF
>.|TRBV6-4|TRBJ1-2
TGTGCCAGCAGTGACTCGGGCTCGGGACCGCGTTATGGCTACACCTTC
CASSDSGSGPRYGYTF